Below are 23 T cell receptor beta chains sequenced from a single sample in a study of shared clonotypes between healthy human individuals. Assay used: immunoSEQ multiplex PCR; TCRdb lists only in-frame clones, some missing. The table has hundreds of thousands of clones, 90% to 96% seen once; the top ten hold about 0.054%. The sample was naive CD4+ T cells sorted from blood. Stated subset: CD45RA+ positively selected. The origin of the receptors is a woman in her twenties or thirties in good health.

J is TRBJ2-5 and V is TRBV28, with unresolved D. This CDR3 region has 15 residues. The germline gives CDR1 MDHEN, CDR2 SYDVKM. V lost 3 bases and J lost 0, with 11 bases in between. CDR3 sequence reads: CASSLFRRNQETQYF. The CDR3 DNA reads TGTGCCAGCAGTTTGTTTCGAAGAAACCAAGAGACCCAGTACTTC.

V is TRBV7-9 and J is TRBJ2-1, with D possibly matching TRBD2 (5 bases). Trimming removed 5 bases from V and 6 bases from J, with 20 bases in between. Germline V lookup: CDR1 SEHNR, CDR2 FQNEAQ (reference sequence). This CDR3 comprises 16 residues. CDR3 sequence: CASSPRTPTKTNEQFF. The DNA of the CDR3 is TGTGCCAGCAGCCCGAGGACTCCGACGAAGACCAATGAGCAGTTCTTC. Based on the CDR3 plus reference TRBV7-9 and TRBJ2-1, the full variable domain is DTGVSQNPRHKITKRGQNVTFRCDPISEHNRLYWYRQTLGQGPEFLTYFQNEAQLEKSRLLSDRFSAERPKGSFSTLEIQRTEQGDSAMYLCASSPRTPTKTNEQFFGPGTRLTVL.

V and J are TRBV6-1 and TRBJ1-1; maybe TRBD1 (6 bases). The CDR3 runs 15 residues. Germline CDR1 is MNHNS and CDR2 is SASEGT. V lost 7 bases and J lost 2, with 17 bases in between. The CDR3 reads CASTLPGTLNTEAFF. CDR3 in DNA: TGTGCCAGCACTTTACCCGGGACACTTAACACTGAAGCTTTCTTT.

This chain joins TRBV5-6 and TRBJ2-2, with a tentative D call TRBD2 (5 bases). V was pared by 2 bases and J by 7 bases, with 18 bases between. Germline loops: CDR1 SGHDT, CDR2 YYEEEE. The CDR3 has 16 amino acids. This CDR3 reads CASSFYRGSYIGELFF. The CDR3 DNA follows: TGTGCCAGCAGCTTTTACCGCGGGTCGTACATCGGGGAGCTGTTTTTT.

This sequence joins TRBV10-3 and TRBJ2-2, with a possible D match to TRBD1 (6 bases). V gave up 4 bases and J gave up 1 base, with 13 bases separating them. The CDR3 contains 16 residues. Germline lookup yields CDR1 ENHRY and CDR2 SYGVKD. This CDR3 reads CAISATGLGNTGELFF. CDR3 nucleotide sequence: TGTGCCATCAGTGCAACAGGGCTGGGGAACACCGGGGAGCTGTTTTTT.

CDR3 sequence: CASSLMGQSSYEQYF. Written as DNA, the CDR3 is TGTGCCAGCAGCTTGATGGGACAGAGTTCCTACGAGCAGTACTTC. The V call is TRBV4-2, the J call TRBJ2-7, with 7 bases fitting TRBD1. Per germline, CDR1 LGHNA and CDR2 YNFKEQ. CDR3 length: 15 residues. The trim removed 5 bases at V and 1 base at J, leaving 8 bases unmatched.

The CDR3 protein is CASSDGRLNTGELFF. For the CDR3, the DNA is TGTGCCAGCAGCGATGGGAGGCTCAACACCGGGGAGCTGTTTTTT. The gene calls are TRBV7-3 and TRBJ2-2, with D tentatively TRBD2 (6 bases). The CDR3 length is 15 residues. Germline values: CDR1 SGHTA, CDR2 FQGTGA. V was clipped by 5 bases and J by 2 bases, with 12 bases between them.

V gene TRBV10-3 combines with J gene TRBJ1-2; D gene ambiguous. Germline CDR1 and CDR2: ENHRY and SYGVKD. Deletions cut 10 bases from V and 0 bases from J, with 12 bases between. This CDR3 has 13 residues. The CDR3 DNA is TGTGCCAGCTCCTCCTCCACTAACTATGGCTACACCTTC. Translation gives CASSSSTNYGYTF.

The chain has TRBV27 and TRBJ2-1; no firm D call. Germline loops: CDR1 MNHEY, CDR2 SMNVEV (reference sequence). CDR3 length: 11 amino acids. V lost 3 bases and J lost 12, with 9 bases in between. The CDR3 spells CASSFGSAQFF. Here the CDR3 DNA reads TGTGCCAGCAGTTTTGGGTCCGCGCAGTTCTTC.

This chain uses TRBV19 with TRBJ2-7, with TRBD2 identical over 8 bases. CDR3 size: 13 residues. The V gene's germline CDR1 is LNHDA and CDR2 SQIVND (reference sequence). Trimming removed 7 bases from V and 2 bases from J; junction bases left unmatched: 4. As DNA, the CDR3 is TGTGCCAGTACCGGAGCGGGAGCCTACGAGCAGTACTTC. Amino acids: CASTGAGAYEQYF.

The chain combines TRBV19 with TRBJ2-7, with TRBD1 identical over 11 bases. CDR1 and CDR2 from the germline V gene are LNHDA and SQIVND (reference sequence). The length of the CDR3 is 15 residues. V shed 4 bases and J 5 bases; nucleotides not matched to a gene: 7. This CDR3 is CASSREGQGAHEQYF. In DNA, the CDR3 is TGTGCCAGTAGTAGGGAAGGACAGGGGGCACACGAGCAGTACTTC.

V and J are TRBV4-2 and TRBJ2-7, with TRBD2 matching 9 bases. The trim removed 5 bases at V and 7 bases at J, leaving 6 bases unmatched. Germline values: CDR1 LGHNA, CDR2 YNFKEQ. This CDR3 has 13 amino acids. The CDR3 protein is CASSNGLAREQYF. The CDR3 bases are TGTGCCAGCAGCAATGGACTAGCGAGGGAGCAGTACTTC.

V and J are TRBV5-4 and TRBJ1-1; no clear D gene. Per germline, CDR1 SGHNT and CDR2 YYREEE (reference sequence). This CDR3 region has 17 residues. V shed 0 bases and J shed 1 base, with 16 bases lying between them. CDR3 sequence: CASSLAIAFNRNTEAFF. The DNA of the CDR3 is TGTGCCAGCAGCTTGGCTATAGCCTTCAACAGGAACACTGAAGCTTTCTTT.

This chain joins TRBV5-4 and TRBJ1-6; no firm D call. The germline CDR1 and CDR2 sequences are SGHNT and YYREEE (reference sequence). This CDR3 is built from 11 residues. The V gene lost 3 bases and the J gene lost 15 bases, with 10 bases spanning the gap. CDR3 DNA: TGTGCCAGCAGCTCTGGCGGAAACCTCCACTTT. Translating it yields CASSSGGNLHF.

The rearrangement uses TRBV27 and TRBJ2-1; the match to TRBD1 covers 7 bases. The CDR3 consists of 16 residues. Germline trimming cut 0 bases from V and 2 bases from J; bases unmatched to any gene: 4. Germline V CDR1 and CDR2: MNHEY, SMNVEV (reference sequence). The CDR3 nucleotides read TGTGCCAGCAGTTTATCGCGACAGGGAGCCTACAATGAGCAGTTCTTC. Amino acids: CASSLSRQGAYNEQFF.

The chain is built from TRBV18 and TRBJ2-7, with D tentatively TRBD1 (5 bases). V was cut by 3 bases and J by 3 bases, with 9 bases left in between. From germline, CDR1 is KGHSH and CDR2 LQKENI. The length of the CDR3 is 13 residues. The CDR3 region has the DNA TGTGCCAGCTCACCGGCAGGGAACTACGAGCAGTACTTC. Translation: CASSPAGNYEQYF.

The chain carries TRBV2 and TRBJ2-7; D might be TRBD1 (6 bases). V lost 6 bases and J lost 2, with 14 bases in between. This CDR3 spans 14 amino acids. Germline values: CDR1 SNHLY, CDR2 FYNNEI. The CDR3 loop reads CASSNQGSPYEQYF. CDR3 nucleotides: TGTGCCAGCAGCAATCAGGGGAGCCCCTACGAGCAGTACTTC.

J is TRBJ2-7 and V is TRBV5-1; 9 bases are a match to TRBD2. This CDR3 spans 16 amino acids. J was trimmed by 3 bases and V by 1 base; bases with no gene match: 8. CDR1 SGHRS and CDR2 YFSETQ come from the germline V gene. In DNA, the CDR3 is TGCGCCAGCAGCTTGTTTAGCGGGAGCGGGAGCTACGAGCAGTACTTC. Translated, it gives CASSLFSGSGSYEQYF.

This clone was observed once. V usage is TRBV7-7 and J usage is TRBJ2-1, with TRBD2 identical over 8 bases. V lost 2 bases, J lost 4 bases, and 10 bases stayed unmatched. This CDR3 has 17 residues. In germline, CDR1 is SSHAT, CDR2 FNYEAQ (reference sequence). CDR3 region: CASSLPPRERGYNEQFF. The CDR3 nucleotides are TGTGCCAGCAGCTTACCCCCCAGGGAGCGGGGGTACAATGAGCAGTTCTTC.

The genes are TRBV4-3 and TRBJ2-2; possibly TRBD1 for D (6 bases). The CDR3 spans 17 residues. Trimming cost V 4 bases and J 2 bases, with 17 bases left between them. CDR1 LGHNA and CDR2 YSLEER come from the germline V gene. The CDR3 coding sequence is TGCGCCAGCAGCCGAAGGGGACAAGGCGTTAACACCGGGGAGCTGTTTTTT. As protein: CASSRRGQGVNTGELFF.

The genes are TRBV6-1 and TRBJ1-1; no clear D. Trimming removed 7 bases at V and 1 base at J, with 10 bases between. Germline lookup yields CDR1 MNHNS and CDR2 SASEGT. CDR3 length: 13 residues. CDR3: CASTLEGNTEAFF. The DNA for the CDR3 is TGTGCCAGCACCCTAGAGGGGAACACTGAAGCTTTCTTT.

The V and J genes are TRBV18 and TRBJ2-2; D unclear. CDR3 length: 14 amino acids. The germline V and J ends were trimmed by 3 bases and 5 bases, with 10 bases remaining between them. Germline V gene lookup returns CDR1 KGHSH and CDR2 LQKENI. CDR3 residues: CASSPPLATGELFF. CDR3 bases: TGTGCCAGCTCACCCCCCTTAGCAACCGGGGAGCTGTTTTTT.

This chain connects TRBV6-6 to TRBJ1-5, with D unresolved. Germline V CDR1 and CDR2: MNHNY, SVGAGI (reference sequence). CDR3 length equals 14 residues. The germline V and J ends were trimmed by 4 bases and 2 bases, with 9 bases remaining between them. CDR3 coding DNA: TGTGCCAGCAGTTCGGACTTAGGCAATCAGCCCCAGCATTTT. It codes for CASSSDLGNQPQHF.